What follows describes a single T cell receptor beta chain. The antigen it binds to is not known. No much larger clone exists at a distance of one base, and base qualities are not known. The High Capacity cDNA Reverse Transcription Kit was used to reverse transcribe all of the isolated RNA, meaning that expressed TCRB transcripts were what got sequenced. Naive, central memory and regulatory T cell samples underwent deep immunoSEQ sequencing, averaging approximately 3.5 million total reads per sample. After sorted cells were lysed in RLT buffer, RNA was extracted with DNase-treated RNeasy Micro or Mini kits, with the choice depending on cell number. Each cell subset was processed on its own to prevent cross-contamination, while patient and healthy donor samples were processed together. The immunoSEQ multiplex PCR was used to amplify TCRB sequences from cDNA, generating 87-bp fragments that spanned the CDR3 region. The amplicons were sequenced using the Illumina HiSeq platform. Per the original workflow: PCR bias was computationally corrected using synthetic template baselines, reads within Hamming distance 2 were collapsed, and singletons that could not be merged were discarded. Reads were aligned to IMGT to assign V, D and J genes, CDR3 length, and insertions or deletions at six rearrangement sites. Clonotype counts were normalized to sorted cell number within each subset before computing true diversity and Gini coefficients with the tcR R package. The overlap coefficient, calculated on TCRB nucleotide sequences, was used to measure repertoire sharing. Out-of-frame TCRB sequences from naive cells were analyzed as a proxy for the pre-selection repertoire. The table was pulled from immuneACCESS by TCRdb, which kept in-frame rearrangements only. Such tables lose some clones; where checked, under half of the loss comes from unresolved V genes, and the rest has no known cause. V and J calls plus clone size are reproduced from that table; the DNA served to infer D and trimming. The sample profile shows roughly 230,000 clones; 9.6% of them were found once. Of the sample, just under 0.035% is held by the ten largest clones.

From each donor, a single peripheral blood sample of 100 to 150 mL on average was drawn into heparinised tubes. A BD FACSAria II and a panel including CD45RO, CCR7, CD25, CD127, CD95 and CD27 were used to sort naive, central memory, regulatory and stem cell-like memory CD4+ T cells. All sorted populations exceeded 95% purity. PBMCs were separated immediately by Lymphoprep density gradient centrifugation and were stained directly, without being cultured. So that batch effects would be minimized, each experiment stained and sorted samples in pairs, pairing one healthy donor with one patient. This sample is drawn from a study of beta chain features in type 1 diabetes (dated by TCRdb to the late 2010s). The study in broad terms: Mean age, gender distribution, total cell number and subset yield were not different between patients and healthy donors. Across all samples, about 110 million sorted cells were examined, and cell number per subset correlated strongly with RNA yield. In the study, recently diagnosed type 1 diabetes patients and matched healthy donors were compared on the TCRB repertoires of their sorted circulating CD4+ T cell subsets. Whereas all 30 or so donors provided naive and central memory subsets, regulatory and stem cell-like memory subsets were isolated from just 8 patients and roughly eight healthy donors. The paper as a whole reports these results and caveats: Shorter templates might have been favored by PCR, but patient and control samples were amplified and corrected together, so both groups would have been affected equally by any skew. Naive, central memory and regulatory TCRB repertoires appeared more similar among patients than among healthy donors. Because cDNA rather than genomic DNA was sequenced, highly expressing activated cells could have been over-represented, although no difference in activation and CD3 levels was found between groups. At VDJ recombination sites, type 1 diabetes patients had fewer insertions and more deleted nucleotides, which implies abnormalities in thymic rearrangement. In all four CD4+ subsets, TCRB CDR3 length was moderately but significantly shorter in type 1 diabetes patients. Only small numbers of individuals were included in the HLA sub-analyses, which left unresolved whether HLA type had any influence on TCRB rearrangement.

The junction shows trimming of 1 base on V and 2 bases on J, plus 14 bases between the germline ends. From a lookup of the germline V gene, CDR1 and CDR2 are SGHDN and FVKESK. The CDR3 covers 16 residues, taking in both the cysteine and the phenylalanine. CDR3 DNA only is kept here, 48 bases in frame from base 1. The chain joins TRBV14 to TRBJ1-1; a tentative D call is TRBD1 (6 bases match). The receptor was derived from a woman under 30 in good health. Specimen: naive CD4+ T cells from blood. What the cell subset or site label conveys for this sample: true naive CD4+ T cells. The CDR3 region reads CASSQASGAINTEAFF. Here is the DNA: TGTGCCAGCAGCCAAGCGTCAGGGGCTATAAACACTGAAGCTTTCTTT.